Shown below are 5 T cell receptor beta chains from a single sample sequenced in a study of blood T cell repertoires in COVID-19. Some clones are missing from TCRdb's copy, which holds only in-frame ones; the method was immunoSEQ multiplex PCR. The repertoire holds around 280,000 clones, with approximately 86% as singletons. Sample: peripheral blood. The receptors shown here come from a man aged 70-80 years with acute or convalescent COVID-19.

The chain recombines TRBV3-1 (or the pseudogene TRBV3-2) with TRBJ1-6, with D perhaps matching TRBD1 (5 bases). Germline-derived CDR1 and CDR2 are LGHDT and YNNKEL (reference sequence). V lost 2 bases to trimming and J lost 5 bases, with 10 bases between them. The CDR3 extends over 15 amino acids. The CDR3, as DNA: TGTGCCAGCAGCCAAAGGCCAGGGAATAATTCACCCCTCCACTTT. Its protein is CASSQRPGNNSPLHF.

The chain uses TRBV21-1 and TRBJ2-1; TRBD2 reflects the table's D call only, with no check against the DNA. TRBV21-1 is labeled a pseudogene. This CDR3 spans 18 amino acids. The chain's CDR3 is CASSGGGLAGGPYNEQFF. For the CDR3, the DNA is TGTGCCAGCAGCGGAGGGGGATTAGCGGGAGGGCCCTACAATGAGCAGTTCTTC.

The DNA for the CDR3 is TGTGCCAGCGGTGTCAAGCAAGAAGAGACCCAGTACTTC. Translating it yields CASGVKQEETQYF. The chain has TRBV27 and TRBJ2-5; D is unresolved. The CDR3 length is 13 residues. Germline loops: CDR1 MNHEY, CDR2 SMNVEV (reference sequence). The ends were cut back, 8 bases at V and 3 bases at J, with 13 bases in the middle.

The chain couples TRBV28 to TRBJ2-3; 7 bases line up with TRBD2. The CDR3 is made up of 16 amino acids. The germline gives CDR1 MDHEN, CDR2 SYDVKM. V dropped 1 base and J dropped 4; count of bases not matched to a gene: 8. CDR3 loop: CASSLSRNGGSDTQYF. The CDR3 DNA reads TGTGCCAGCAGTTTATCTAGGAACGGGGGGTCAGATACGCAGTATTTT.

The CDR3 DNA is TGTGCCAGCCTTCTAGCGGGGGATACCACAGATACGCAGTATTTT. It codes for CASLLAGDTTDTQYF. This chain connects TRBV2 to TRBJ2-3, with TRBD2 identical over 10 bases. V gave up 8 bases and J gave up 2 bases; unmatched junction bases: 7. Germline assignment: CDR1 SNHLY and CDR2 FYNNEI. This CDR3 is built from 15 residues.